The 7 T cell receptor beta chains reported below all come from one sample, sequenced in a study of shared clonotypes between healthy human individuals. Data came from immunoSEQ multiplex PCR; TCRdb stores just in-frame clones and leaves some out. This sample has under 600,000 clones, with about 75% found just once. Sequencing was carried out using PBMCs. Receptors originate from a woman aged 35 to 49 in good health. Some clones in this sample may be carry-over from other donors' samples.

The rearrangement joins TRBV19 to TRBJ2-7; 8 bases are a match to TRBD2. Trimming removed 9 bases from V and 2 bases from J; junction bases left unmatched: 12. The V gene's germline CDR1 is LNHDA and CDR2 SQIVND (reference sequence). The CDR3 is 15 amino acids. The CDR3 DNA sequence: TGTGCCAGCGCCCCCAAGGGCGGGAGGACCTACGAGCAGTACTTC. Protein sequence: CASAPKGGRTYEQYF.

V and J are TRBV10-3 and TRBJ1-4, with 7 nucleotides matching TRBD1. The CDR3 contains 15 residues. Germline values: CDR1 ENHRY, CDR2 SYGVKD. V shed 3 bases and J 8 bases; nucleotides not matched to a gene: 9. The CDR3 nucleotides are TGTGCCATCAGTGACAGAGGGACAGCACCCGAAAAACTGTTTTTT. It encodes CAISDRGTAPEKLFF.

In this sample, this clone turned up once. This chain links TRBV7-2 with TRBJ1-2; D not resolved. The CDR3 is 14 residues long. Germline loops: CDR1 SGHTA, CDR2 FQGNSA. Trimming cost V 1 base and J 9 bases, with 15 bases left between them. The CDR3 region is CASSLEATASRYTF. The CDR3 nucleotides read TGTGCCAGCAGCTTAGAAGCAACCGCCTCTCGCTACACCTTC.

V gene TRBV5-1 combines with J gene TRBJ2-7; D not resolved. The germline CDR1 and CDR2 sequences are SGHRS and YFSETQ. CDR3 size: 14 residues. V shed 1 base and J shed 2 bases, with 10 bases lying between them. CDR3 nucleotide sequence: TGCGCCAGCAGCTTGACAGCTTTAACCTACGAGCAGTACTTC. Amino acid sequence: CASSLTALTYEQYF.

Notes on this clone: This sample includes further DNA sequences coding for the same CDR3. J is TRBJ1-2 and V is TRBV19, with D possibly TRBD1 on 5 matching bases. The CDR3 is 14 amino acids. V was cut by 3 bases and J by 0 bases, with 8 bases left in between. CDR1 and CDR2 from the germline V gene are LNHDA and SQIVND (reference sequence). CDR3 sequence: CASSIRGANYGYTF. CDR3 DNA: TGTGCCAGTAGTATTCGGGGGGCTAACTATGGCTACACCTTC.

The rearrangement links TRBV7-2 to TRBJ2-1; 8 bases align to TRBD2. Germline CDR1 and CDR2: SGHTA and FQGNSA. This CDR3 is 16 amino acids long. V lost 3 bases and J lost 6; bases outside the gene matches: 10. CDR3 nucleotides: TGTGCCAGCAGCTTCGGGGCGGGAGGAATCCGCAATGAGCAGTTCTTC. Protein product: CASSFGAGGIRNEQFF. The full variable domain, with the rest looked up from reference TRBV7-2 and TRBJ2-1, is GAGVSQSPSNKVTEKGKDVELRCDPISGHTALYWYRQSLGQGLEFLIYFQGNSAPDKSGLPSDRFSAERTGGSVSTLTIQRTQQEDSAVYLCASSFGAGGIRNEQFFGPGTRLTVL.

The chain employs TRBV29-1 and TRBJ1-1; D perhaps matches TRBD1 (5 bases). The germline gives CDR1 SQVTM, CDR2 ANQGSEA. This CDR3 region has 13 residues. Trimming removed 6 bases at V and 2 bases at J, with 13 bases between. This CDR3 reads CSVYGDGNTEAFF. CDR3 DNA: TGCAGCGTGTACGGGGACGGTAACACTGAAGCTTTCTTT.